The source of this TCR beta chain is a study of T cell repertoires in cytomegalovirus infection. Study results and caveats: Cumulative public TCR beta family frequency identified carriers of CMV plus the relevant HLA. The response measured ex vivo was dominated by TCR beta clonotypes (HLA-C-restricted and CMV-specific).

This clonotype was found a few times. What it binds is not known. MiXCR, run by TCRdb on the reads, gives a single entry per CDR3 protein. The data hold 640,000 or so distinct CDR3 sequences, with 30% to 35% observed a single time. V lost 0 bases to trimming and J lost 4 bases, with 18 bases between them. CDR3 length: 17 amino acids. Germline assignment: CDR1 MNHNY and CDR2 SVGAGI (reference sequence). This sequence was found in a human donor in good health (CMV status not recorded). Some clones in this sample may be carry-over from other donors' samples. This chain joins TRBV6-6 and TRBJ2-5; D remains ambiguous. The specimen comprised cultured PBMCs, sampled from culture after CMV antigen stimulation. This chain's CDR3 is CASSYSTPRPSPETQYF. The CDR3 region has the DNA TGTGCCAGCAGTTACTCGACTCCCAGACCCTCCCCAGAGACCCAGTACTTC.